The 32 T cell receptor beta chains listed next were all sequenced from one sample in a study of T cell responses to AZD1222 COVID-19 vaccine (dated by TCRdb to about 2021). Sample time point, as interpreted from the label and publication: baseline before first vaccination. To prepare the library, the immunoSEQ multiplex PCR assay was applied. Entries here come from immuneACCESS through TCRdb and include only in-frame sequences with V and J called. Some clones fail to appear in such tables; in the studies checked, an unresolved V gene covers under half of the shortfall, and the cause of the remainder is unknown. The sample data list around 60,000 clones, and roughly 90% of these were observed just once. Around 4.9% of the sample goes to the ten largest clones. The specimen comprised peripheral blood, sampled on day 0 of AZD1222 vaccination. Every receptor here comes from an adult in good health.

This clone was found a few times. This rearrangement joins TRBV4-2 to TRBJ2-5, with 13 positions matching TRBD2. This CDR3 region has 15 residues. Germline V CDR1 and CDR2: LGHNA, YNFKEQ. Trimming removed 4 bases from V and 3 bases from J; junction bases left unmatched: 2. Here the CDR3 DNA reads TGTGCCAGCAGCCGCGGGACTAGCGGGGAAGAGACCCAGTACTTC. Its protein is CASSRGTSGEETQYF.

The CDR3 nucleotides are TGTGCCAGCTCACCCTTCAAGCAGCGCTCCTACGAGCAGTACTTC. As protein: CASSPFKQRSYEQYF. This rearrangement joins TRBV18 to TRBJ2-7; D is uncertain. The CDR3 totals 15 residues. Germline V gene lookup returns CDR1 KGHSH and CDR2 LQKENI. V was pared by 3 bases and J by 0 bases, with 12 bases between.

This clone came up once. The rearrangement joins TRBV19 to TRBJ1-3; 7 nucleotides agree with TRBD1. The CDR3 is 17 residues long. The J segment lost 0 bases and the V segment lost 4 bases, leaving 9 bases of the junction unmatched. Germline lookup yields CDR1 LNHDA and CDR2 SQIVND (reference sequence). For the CDR3, the DNA is TGTGCCAGTAGTAGAGACAGGGCGTACGGCTCTGGAAACACCATATATTTT. Residues: CASSRDRAYGSGNTIYF. The variable domain in full, with the rest retrieved from reference TRBV19 and TRBJ1-3, is DGGITQSPKYLFRKEGQNVTLSCEQNLNHDAMYWYRQDPGQGLRLIYYSQIVNDFQKGDIAEGYSVSREKKESFPLTVTSAQKNPTAFYLCASSRDRAYGSGNTIYFGEGSWLTVV.

This chain joins TRBV30 and TRBJ1-5, with 7 bases identical to TRBD1. The V segment lost 3 bases and the J segment 3 bases; nucleotides outside the gene matches: 5. CDR1 GTSNPN and CDR2 SVGIG come from the germline V gene (reference sequence). This CDR3 is 14 amino acids long. CDR3 region: CAWSTGVVNQPQHF. CDR3 nucleotide sequence: TGTGCCTGGAGCACAGGGGTCGTCAATCAGCCCCAGCATTTT.

The rearrangement uses TRBV3-1 (or the pseudogene TRBV3-2) and TRBJ1-1; no firm D call. There are 12 residues in the CDR3. V gave up 6 bases and J gave up 4 bases, with 9 bases separating them. Germline values: CDR1 LGHDT, CDR2 YNNKEL (reference sequence). The CDR3 reads CASSLMGTEAFF. CDR3 in DNA: TGTGCCAGCAGTCTTATGGGCACTGAAGCTTTCTTT.

CDR3 coding DNA: TGTGCCAGCTCATTATCTCGCGGGGGGTACCATCAGGACGCGAACACCGGGGAGCTGTTTTTT. Translation gives CASSLSRGGYHQDANTGELFF. V gene TRBV18 combines with J gene TRBJ2-2; 8 bases map to TRBD2. The trim removed 5 bases at V and 0 bases at J, leaving 20 bases unmatched. CDR1 and CDR2 from the germline V gene are KGHSH and LQKENI. This CDR3 comprises 21 residues. Full variable domain (rest looked up from reference TRBV18 and TRBJ2-2): NAGVMQNPRHLVRRRGQEARLRCSPMKGHSHVYWYRQLPEEGLKFMVYLQKENIIDESGMPKERFSAEFPKEGPSILRIQQVVRGDSAAYFCASSLSRGGYHQDANTGELFFGEGSRLTVL.

A single count supports this clone. V is TRBV7-2 and J is TRBJ1-5; perhaps TRBD1 as D (5 bases). The germline V gene has CDR1 SGHTA and CDR2 FQGNSA. With 5 bases removed from V and 5 bases from J, the gap between germline ends came to 10 bases. The CDR3 has 13 amino acids. The CDR3 region is CASSPRGDQPQHF. The CDR3 DNA is TGTGCCAGCAGCCCGAGGGGAGATCAGCCCCAGCATTTT.

The chain has TRBV21-1 and TRBJ2-7; the D call TRBD1 from the table was never checked on the DNA. TRBV21-1 is deemed a pseudogene. This CDR3 comprises 14 residues. In DNA, the CDR3 is TGTGCCAGCAGCAAAGAGAACAGACCCTACGAGCAGTACTTC. Protein product: CASSKENRPYEQYF.

J is TRBJ1-3 and V is TRBV5-6, with D perhaps TRBD1 (6 bases). The germline CDR1 and CDR2 sequences are SGHDT and YYEEEE. The length of the CDR3 is 15 residues. The V gene lost 2 bases and the J gene lost 2 bases, with 11 bases spanning the gap. CDR3 protein: CASSFEQGTGNTIYF. CDR3 nucleotide sequence: TGTGCCAGCAGCTTCGAGCAGGGGACTGGAAACACCATATATTTT.

V gene TRBV19 combines with J gene TRBJ1-1, with 8 nucleotides matching TRBD1. There are 14 residues in the CDR3. The germline V gene encodes CDR1 LNHDA and CDR2 SQIVND (reference sequence). Losses at the gene ends were 7 bases for V and 1 base for J; bases not matched to a gene: 5. In DNA, the CDR3 is TGTGCCAGTACCCCCGGACAGGGGAACACTGAAGCTTTCTTT. Its translation is CASTPGQGNTEAFF.

The J gene is TRBJ1-6, the V gene TRBV5-1; D unresolved. The germline V gene has CDR1 SGHRS and CDR2 YFSETQ. This CDR3 is built from 13 residues. V was pared by 0 bases and J by 8 bases, with 6 bases between. This chain's CDR3 is CASSLVEDSPLHF. The CDR3 region has the DNA TGCGCCAGCAGCTTGGTGGAAGATTCACCCCTCCACTTT.

This clone is a singleton in its sample. This rearrangement joins TRBV3-1 (or the pseudogene TRBV3-2) to TRBJ1-3, with D unclear. The V gene lost 1 base and the J gene lost 0 bases, with 4 bases spanning the gap. Germline loops: CDR1 LGHDT, CDR2 YNNKEL (reference sequence). This CDR3 is 14 amino acids long. CDR3 protein: CASSQVSSGNTIYF. CDR3 DNA sequence: TGTGCCAGCAGCCAAGTGAGCTCTGGAAACACCATATATTTT.

The CDR3 nucleotides are TGTGCCAGCAGTTCCGGACTCGACTATGGCTACACCTTC. It specifies CASSSGLDYGYTF. The chain is built from TRBV12-3 or TRBV12-4 and TRBJ1-2; D not resolved. V shed 4 bases and J shed 3 bases, with 9 bases lying between them. CDR3 length: 13 amino acids.

The chain joins TRBV11-2 to TRBJ2-7; 10 bases are shared with TRBD2. This CDR3 comprises 14 residues. CDR1 is SGHAT, CDR2 FQNNGV, per germline. The V segment lost 5 bases and the J segment 4 bases; nucleotides outside the gene matches: 5. The chain's CDR3 is CASSRAGGPYEQYF. CDR3 bases: TGTGCCAGCAGCCGAGCGGGGGGGCCTTACGAGCAGTACTTC.

V is TRBV10-2 and J is TRBJ2-7, with 7 positions matching TRBD1. Germline V CDR1 and CDR2: WSHSY, SAAADI. The CDR3 sequence is 14 residues long. V shed 2 bases and J 7 bases; nucleotides not matched to a gene: 8. The CDR3 DNA is TGCGCCAGCAGTGAGAACAGGGGAGTAGGGGAGCAGTACTTC. Encoded protein: CASSENRGVGEQYF.

This chain connects TRBV5-6 to TRBJ1-1; D not certain. The CDR3 is 14 amino acids. Germline V gives CDR1 SGHDT, CDR2 YYEEEE. V dropped 1 base and J dropped 4 bases, with 11 bases sitting between them. The CDR3 bases are TGTGCCAGCAGCTTGTTAGGAGCGGGCACTGAAGCTTTCTTT. It codes for CASSLLGAGTEAFF.

This clone was seen only once. CDR3 sequence (DNA): TGTGCCAGCAGCCCCGGGACGACTAACTATGGCTACACCTTC. Its translation is CASSPGTTNYGYTF. This chain links TRBV6-4 with TRBJ1-2, with D maybe TRBD1 (5 bases). Looked up from germline, CDR1 is MRHNA and CDR2 is SNTAGT. CDR3 length: 14 residues. Trimming left V 6 bases short and J 0 bases short, with 11 bases between.

This sequence joins TRBV9 and TRBJ1-2, with 8 positions matching TRBD1. Trimming removed 0 bases from V and 4 bases from J; junction bases left unmatched: 11. This CDR3 spans 17 amino acids. Looked up from germline, CDR1 is SGDLS and CDR2 is YYNGEE. Here the CDR3 DNA reads TGTGCCAGCAGCGTAGGCCAGCTGACAGGGGCGGGCTATGGCTACACCTTC. It yields the protein CASSVGQLTGAGYGYTF.

The chain is built from TRBV6-5 and TRBJ1-3; D possibly corresponds to TRBD1 (5 bases). Germline V gene sequence: CDR1 MNHEY, CDR2 SVGAGI. V lost 5 bases to trimming and J lost 3 bases, with 11 bases between them. The CDR3 spans 14 residues. CDR3 region: CASSLLGGGNTIYF. The CDR3 nucleotides are TGTGCCAGCAGTCTGTTGGGGGGTGGAAACACCATATATTTT.

This clone was detected once. The chain is built from TRBV12-1 and TRBJ1-5; the table's TRBD1 call for D was not verified on the DNA. TRBV12-1 is a listed pseudogene. The CDR3 covers 18 residues. The CDR3 region has the DNA TGTGCCAGCAGCTTTGTGGGGGAGGACAGGGGGAGCCTCCAGCCCCAGCATTTT. It is translated as CASSFVGEDRGSLQPQHF.

This chain uses TRBV7-2 with TRBJ1-5; TRBD1 aligns across 8 bases. The germline CDR1 and CDR2 sequences are SGHTA and FQGNSA. CDR3 length: 17 amino acids. Trimming removed 5 bases from V and 6 bases from J; junction bases left unmatched: 15. CDR3 protein: CASSPVHRVTGGQPQHF. The CDR3 nucleotides are TGTGCCAGCAGCCCCGTACACAGGGTAACAGGGGGTCAGCCCCAGCATTTT. The full variable domain, with the rest looked up from reference TRBV7-2 and TRBJ1-5, is GAGVSQSPSNKVTEKGKDVELRCDPISGHTALYWYRQSLGQGLEFLIYFQGNSAPDKSGLPSDRFSAERTGGSVSTLTIQRTQQEDSAVYLCASSPVHRVTGGQPQHFGDGTRLSIL.

The chain joins TRBV7-3 to TRBJ1-1, with D hard to call. Trimming shortened V by 2 bases and J by 0 bases, and 7 bases separated the two germline ends. Per the germline V gene, CDR1 is SGHTA and CDR2 is FQGTGA. The CDR3 has 14 residues. The DNA for the CDR3 is TGTGCCAGCAGCTTACACAGCATGAACACTGAAGCTTTCTTT. Translating it yields CASSLHSMNTEAFF.

The V gene is TRBV5-4, the J gene TRBJ2-7; TRBD2 agrees at 11 bases. V shed 0 bases and J 0 bases; nucleotides not matched to a gene: 2. Looked up from germline, CDR1 is SGHNT and CDR2 is YYREEE (reference sequence). This CDR3 has 16 amino acids. Written as DNA, the CDR3 is TGTGCCAGCAGCTTGGCCGGGACTAGCGGCTCCTACGAGCAGTACTTC. This gives the protein CASSLAGTSGSYEQYF.

The chain joins TRBV12-3 or TRBV12-4 to TRBJ1-2, with D uncertain. This CDR3 contains 12 residues. Deletions cut 6 bases from V and 3 bases from J, with 8 bases between. DNA of the CDR3: TGTGCCAGCAGACCGAATCACTATGGCTACACCTTC. This codes for CASRPNHYGYTF.

The J gene is TRBJ1-5, the V gene TRBV18; perhaps TRBD1 as D (5 bases). The CDR3 contains 17 residues. V shed 2 bases and J shed 0 bases, with 14 bases lying between them. Germline V gives CDR1 KGHSH, CDR2 LQKENI. For the CDR3, the DNA is TGTGCCAGCTCACCAATCGGCGGCGGACATAGCAATCAGCCCCAGCATTTT. This sequence encodes CASSPIGGGHSNQPQHF.

The chain joins TRBV7-9 to TRBJ1-1; D is perhaps TRBD1 (5 bases). Germline V gene sequence: CDR1 SEHNR, CDR2 FQNEAQ (reference sequence). V dropped 4 bases and J dropped 4 bases, with 10 bases sitting between them. The CDR3 contains 13 residues. CDR3 in DNA: TGTGCCAGCAGCTCCCAGGGTGTCACTGAAGCTTTCTTT. Protein sequence: CASSSQGVTEAFF.

This clone was counted a few times. The genes are TRBV7-9 and TRBJ1-5; D is unclear. Germline V lookup: CDR1 SEHNR, CDR2 FQNEAQ (reference sequence). This CDR3 contains 15 residues. With 4 bases removed from V and 3 bases from J, the gap between germline ends came to 13 bases. Here the CDR3 DNA reads TGTGCCAGCAGCTCCGGGCGGGCTTTCAATCAGCCCCAGCATTTT. This translates into CASSSGRAFNQPQHF. Drawing the rest from reference TRBV7-9 and TRBJ1-5, the complete variable domain is DTGVSQNPRHKITKRGQNVTFRCDPISEHNRLYWYRQTLGQGPEFLTYFQNEAQLEKSRLLSDRFSAERPKGSFSTLEIQRTEQGDSAMYLCASSSGRAFNQPQHFGDGTRLSIL.

The V and J genes are TRBV20-1 and TRBJ2-3, with 8 bases identical to TRBD2. The CDR3 consists of 14 residues. Germline-derived CDR1 and CDR2 are DFQATT and SNEGSKA (reference sequence). Unmatched junction bases numbered 11, after V lost 6 bases and J lost 6 bases. CDR3 sequence reads: CSASGGLVVDTQYF. The CDR3, as DNA: TGCAGTGCGAGTGGGGGACTAGTTGTTGATACGCAGTATTTT.

This chain connects TRBV11-2 to TRBJ1-2; TRBD1 is a possible D gene (6 bases). V was cut by 1 base and J by 2 bases, with 11 bases left in between. Looked up from germline, CDR1 is SGHAT and CDR2 is FQNNGV. The CDR3 runs 15 residues. The CDR3 DNA reads as TGTGCCAGCAGCTTAGTACCAGGGGAAAACTATGGCTACACCTTC. Translation gives CASSLVPGENYGYTF. Variable domain in full (rest from reference TRBV11-2 and TRBJ1-2): EAGVAQSPRYKIIEKRQSVAFWCNPISGHATLYWYQQILGQGPKLLIQFQNNGVVDDSQLPKDRFSAERLKGVDSTLKIQPAKLEDSAVYLCASSLVPGENYGYTFGSGTRLTVV.

J is TRBJ1-2 and V is TRBV9; perhaps TRBD1 as D (5 bases). V was trimmed by 2 bases and J by 3 bases, leaving 8 bases between them. The CDR3 is 13 residues long. CDR1 and CDR2 (germline): SGDLS, YYNGEE. The CDR3 sequence: CASSVGGDYGYTF. Here the CDR3 DNA reads TGTGCCAGCAGCGTGGGAGGGGACTATGGCTACACCTTC.

V gene TRBV28 combines with J gene TRBJ1-1; tentative D call: TRBD1 (5 bases). Germline CDR1 MDHEN, CDR2 SYDVKM. The CDR3 runs to 16 residues. Trimming cost V 2 bases and J 3 bases, with 16 bases left between them. The CDR3 sequence: CASSLGVLGPDTEAFF. Here the CDR3 DNA reads TGTGCCAGCAGTTTAGGGGTTTTGGGGCCTGACACTGAAGCTTTCTTT.

The rearrangement links TRBV19 to TRBJ1-5, with 9 positions matching TRBD1. Per germline, CDR1 LNHDA and CDR2 SQIVND (reference sequence). The ends lost 9 bases at V and 7 bases at J; junction bases unmatched: 13. The CDR3 runs to 15 residues. The DNA of the CDR3 is TGTGCCAGCTCCCCCGGGACAGGGTTGGCACAGCCCCAGCATTTT. It specifies CASSPGTGLAQPQHF. Complete variable domain (other parts from reference TRBV19 and TRBJ1-5): DGGITQSPKYLFRKEGQNVTLSCEQNLNHDAMYWYRQDPGQGLRLIYYSQIVNDFQKGDIAEGYSVSREKKESFPLTVTSAQKNPTAFYLCASSPGTGLAQPQHFGDGTRLSIL.